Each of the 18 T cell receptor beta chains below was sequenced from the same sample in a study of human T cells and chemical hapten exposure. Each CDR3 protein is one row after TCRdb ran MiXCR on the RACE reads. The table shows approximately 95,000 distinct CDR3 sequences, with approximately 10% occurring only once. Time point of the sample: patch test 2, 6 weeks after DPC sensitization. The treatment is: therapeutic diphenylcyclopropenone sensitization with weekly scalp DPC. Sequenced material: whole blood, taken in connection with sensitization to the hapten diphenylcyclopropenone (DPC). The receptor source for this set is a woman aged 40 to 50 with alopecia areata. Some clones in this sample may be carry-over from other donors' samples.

The CDR3 DNA reads as TGTGCCAGCAGCCCCGACGGGAGGTACGAGCAGTACTTC. Translated, it gives CASSPDGRYEQYF. V usage is TRBV6-6 and J usage is TRBJ2-7; 7 bases are a match to TRBD2. CDR1 and CDR2 (germline): MNHNY, SVGAGI (reference sequence). The CDR3 contains 13 residues. V lost 6 bases and J lost 4; bases outside the gene matches: 6.

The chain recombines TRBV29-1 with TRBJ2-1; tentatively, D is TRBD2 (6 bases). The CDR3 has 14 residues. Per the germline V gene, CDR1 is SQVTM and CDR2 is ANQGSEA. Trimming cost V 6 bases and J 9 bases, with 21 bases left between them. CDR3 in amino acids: CSVFGRGGRVEQFF. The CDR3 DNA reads TGCAGCGTCTTCGGGCGGGGCGGCAGGGTTGAGCAGTTCTTC.

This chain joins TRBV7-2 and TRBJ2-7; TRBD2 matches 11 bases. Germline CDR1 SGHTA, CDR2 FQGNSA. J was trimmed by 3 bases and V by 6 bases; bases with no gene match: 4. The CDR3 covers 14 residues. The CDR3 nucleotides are TGTGCCAGCAGACTAGCGGGGGAGAGCTACGAGCAGTACTTC. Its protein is CASRLAGESYEQYF.

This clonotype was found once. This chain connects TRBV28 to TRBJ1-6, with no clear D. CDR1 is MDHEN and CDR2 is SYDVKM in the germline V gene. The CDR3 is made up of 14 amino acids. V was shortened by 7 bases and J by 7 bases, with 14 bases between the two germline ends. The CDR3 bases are TGTGCCAGCATAGCCCCGAGACAAAATTCACCCCTCCACTTT. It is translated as CASIAPRQNSPLHF. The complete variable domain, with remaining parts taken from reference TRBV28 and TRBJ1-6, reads DVKVTQSSRYLVKRTGEKVFLECVQDMDHENMFWYRQDPGLGLRLIYFSYDVKMKEKGDIPEGYSVSREKKERFSLILESASTNQTSMYLCASIAPRQNSPLHFGNGTRLTVT.

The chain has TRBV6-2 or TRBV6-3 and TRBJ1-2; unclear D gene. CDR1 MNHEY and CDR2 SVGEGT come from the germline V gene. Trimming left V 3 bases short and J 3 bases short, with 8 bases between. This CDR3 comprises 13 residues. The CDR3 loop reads CASSYHEDYGYTF. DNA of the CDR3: TGTGCCAGCAGTTATCACGAGGACTATGGCTACACCTTC.

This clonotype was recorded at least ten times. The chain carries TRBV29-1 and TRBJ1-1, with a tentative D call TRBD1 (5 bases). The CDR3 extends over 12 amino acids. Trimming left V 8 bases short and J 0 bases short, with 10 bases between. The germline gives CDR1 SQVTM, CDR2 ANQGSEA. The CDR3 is CSPTDMNTEAFF. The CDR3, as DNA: TGCAGCCCGACGGACATGAACACTGAAGCTTTCTTT.

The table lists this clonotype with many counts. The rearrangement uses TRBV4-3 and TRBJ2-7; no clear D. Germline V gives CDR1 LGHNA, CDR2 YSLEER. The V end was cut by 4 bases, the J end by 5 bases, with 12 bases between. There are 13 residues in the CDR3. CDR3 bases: TGCGCCAGCAGCCCCGGGCAGTCCGACGAGCAGTACTTC. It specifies CASSPGQSDEQYF.

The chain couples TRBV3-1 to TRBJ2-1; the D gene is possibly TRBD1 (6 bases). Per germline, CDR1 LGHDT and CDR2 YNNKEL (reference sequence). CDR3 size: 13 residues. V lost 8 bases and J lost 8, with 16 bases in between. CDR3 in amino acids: CASSGTLFYEQFF. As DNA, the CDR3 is TGTGCCAGCTCCGGGACACTCTTTTATGAGCAGTTCTTC.

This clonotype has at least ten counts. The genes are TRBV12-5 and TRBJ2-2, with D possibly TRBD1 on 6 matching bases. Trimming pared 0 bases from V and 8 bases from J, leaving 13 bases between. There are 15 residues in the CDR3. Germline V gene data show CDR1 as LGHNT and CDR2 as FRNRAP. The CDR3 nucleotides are TGTGCTAGTGGTTTGGTACGGACAGCTAAAGGGGAGCTGTTTTTT. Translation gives CASGLVRTAKGELFF.

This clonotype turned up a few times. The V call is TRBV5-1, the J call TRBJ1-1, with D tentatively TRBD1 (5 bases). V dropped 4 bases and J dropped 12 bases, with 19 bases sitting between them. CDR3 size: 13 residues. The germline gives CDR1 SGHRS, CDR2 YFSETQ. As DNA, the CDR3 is TGCGCCAGCAGCCCCTCAGCAGGGTTCGAACCTTTCTTT. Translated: CASSPSAGFEPFF.

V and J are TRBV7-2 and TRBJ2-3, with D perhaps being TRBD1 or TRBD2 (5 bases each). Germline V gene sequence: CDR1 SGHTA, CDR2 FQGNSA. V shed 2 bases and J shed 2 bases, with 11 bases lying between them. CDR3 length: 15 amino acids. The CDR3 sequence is CASSLLSGHTDTQYF. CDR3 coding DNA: TGTGCCAGCAGCTTACTATCGGGGCACACAGATACGCAGTATTTT.

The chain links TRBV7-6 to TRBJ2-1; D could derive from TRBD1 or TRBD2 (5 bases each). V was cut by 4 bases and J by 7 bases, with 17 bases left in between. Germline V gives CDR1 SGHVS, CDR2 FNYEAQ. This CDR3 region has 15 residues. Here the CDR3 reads CASSSSFAGSNEQFF. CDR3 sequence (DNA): TGTGCCAGCAGCTCCTCTTTTGCAGGGAGTAATGAGCAGTTCTTC.

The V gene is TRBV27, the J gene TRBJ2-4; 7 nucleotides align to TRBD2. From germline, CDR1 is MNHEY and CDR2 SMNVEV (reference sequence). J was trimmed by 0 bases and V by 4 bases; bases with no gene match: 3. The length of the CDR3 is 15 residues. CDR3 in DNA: TGTGCCAGCAGTTCCCCGGGAGGAGCCAAAAACATTCAGTACTTC. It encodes CASSSPGGAKNIQYF.

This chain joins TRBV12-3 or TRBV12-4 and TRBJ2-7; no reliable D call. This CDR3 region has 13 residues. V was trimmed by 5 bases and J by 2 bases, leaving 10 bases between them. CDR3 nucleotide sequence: TGTGCCAGCAGTCCGACTGGAACCTACGAGCAGTACTTC. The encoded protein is CASSPTGTYEQYF.

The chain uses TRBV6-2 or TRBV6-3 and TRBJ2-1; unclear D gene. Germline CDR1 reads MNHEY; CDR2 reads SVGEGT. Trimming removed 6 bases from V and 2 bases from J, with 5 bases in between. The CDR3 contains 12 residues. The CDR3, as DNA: TGTGCCAGCAGCGGAACCTACAATGAGCAGTTCTTC. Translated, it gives CASSGTYNEQFF.

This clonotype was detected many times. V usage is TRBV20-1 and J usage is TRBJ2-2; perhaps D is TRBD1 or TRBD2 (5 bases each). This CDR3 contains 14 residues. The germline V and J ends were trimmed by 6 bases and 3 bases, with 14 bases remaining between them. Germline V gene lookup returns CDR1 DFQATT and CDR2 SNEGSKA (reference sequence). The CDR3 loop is CSASDPGHTGELFF. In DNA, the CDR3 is TGCAGTGCGAGCGACCCGGGGCACACCGGGGAGCTGTTTTTT.

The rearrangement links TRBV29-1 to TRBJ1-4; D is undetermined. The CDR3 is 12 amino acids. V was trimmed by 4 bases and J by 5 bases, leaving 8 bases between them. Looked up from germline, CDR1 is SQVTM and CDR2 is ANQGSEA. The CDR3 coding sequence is TGCAGCGTTGCGACGGGAAATGAAAAACTGTTTTTT. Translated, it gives CSVATGNEKLFF.

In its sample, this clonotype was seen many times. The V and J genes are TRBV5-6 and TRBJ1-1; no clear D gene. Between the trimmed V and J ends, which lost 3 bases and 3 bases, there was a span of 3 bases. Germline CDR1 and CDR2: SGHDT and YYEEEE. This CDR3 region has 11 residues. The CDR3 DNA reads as TGTGCCAGCAGCTGGTACACTGAAGCTTTCTTT. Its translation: CASSWYTEAFF.